These 32 T cell receptor beta chains came from one sample sequenced in a study of lymphopenia after photon versus proton radiotherapy. Clones were sequenced by immunoSEQ multiplex PCR, and TCRdb holds only the in-frame ones, with some missing. This table has roughly 30,000 clones, around 94% appearing once. This material consisted of peripheral blood, taken from a patient treated with photon-based radiotherapy. The receptors were sampled from a woman aged 45 to 65 with cholangiocarcinoma.

For the CDR3, the DNA is TGTGCCAGCAGTTTATCGGGGAGGGCGGGTGAGACCCAGTACTTC. It yields the protein CASSLSGRAGETQYF. V and J are TRBV27 and TRBJ2-5; TRBD2 matches 7 bases. The ends lost 0 bases at V and 5 bases at J; junction bases unmatched: 6. In germline, CDR1 is MNHEY, CDR2 SMNVEV (reference sequence). CDR3 length: 15 amino acids.

The chain carries TRBV5-5 and TRBJ1-6; a possible D gene is TRBD1 (5 bases). The CDR3 runs to 16 residues. Trimming cost V 1 base and J 10 bases, with 18 bases left between them. The germline CDR1 and CDR2 sequences are SGHKS and YYEKEE (reference sequence). CDR3 region: CASSLRGAREISPLHF. Written as DNA, the CDR3 is TGTGCCAGCAGCTTGCGAGGGGCGAGGGAAATATCACCCCTCCACTTT. The complete variable domain, with remaining parts taken from reference TRBV5-5 and TRBJ1-6, reads DAGVTQSPTHLIKTRGQQVTLRCSPISGHKSVSWYQQVLGQGPQFIFQYYEKEERGRGNFPDRFSARQFPNYSSELNVNALLLGDSALYLCASSLRGAREISPLHFGNGTRLTVT.

This chain links TRBV6-1 with TRBJ2-7; perhaps TRBD2 as D (5 bases). This CDR3 spans 14 amino acids. The germline V and J ends were trimmed by 4 bases and 6 bases, with 16 bases remaining between them. Germline CDR1 MNHNS, CDR2 SASEGT. CDR3 coding DNA: TGTGCCAGCAGTGGCCGGGAAGTAAGGTCCGAGCAGTACTTC. Amino acids: CASSGREVRSEQYF.

The rearrangement joins TRBV19 to TRBJ2-5, with D possibly matching TRBD1 (6 bases). This CDR3 is built from 13 residues. V lost 3 bases to trimming and J lost 5 bases, with 10 bases between them. Germline V gives CDR1 LNHDA, CDR2 SQIVND (reference sequence). The CDR3 loop is CASSIGQGETQYF. The CDR3 coding sequence is TGTGCCAGTAGTATTGGTCAGGGGGAGACCCAGTACTTC.

The gene calls are TRBV6-5 and TRBJ2-7, with TRBD1 as a possible D gene (5 bases). V shed 8 bases and J shed 4 bases, with 15 bases lying between them. The CDR3 runs to 13 residues. The germline V gene encodes CDR1 MNHEY and CDR2 SVGAGI. CDR3 sequence: CASRPQGRYEQYF. The CDR3 nucleotides read TGTGCCAGCCGGCCTCAGGGAAGGTACGAGCAGTACTTC.

This rearrangement joins TRBV27 to TRBJ2-3; D remains unclear. V dropped 6 bases and J dropped 2 bases, with 15 bases sitting between them. Germline V gene data show CDR1 as MNHEY and CDR2 as SMNVEV (reference sequence). The CDR3 loop spans 15 amino acids. CDR3 bases: TGTGCCAGCAGCCCTAGAGTTTCTTCCACAGATACGCAGTATTTT. Translated, it gives CASSPRVSSTDTQYF.

The chain joins TRBV27 to TRBJ1-1; TRBD1 might be the D (5 bases). V was cut by 1 base and J by 6 bases, with 18 bases left in between. The CDR3 totals 16 residues. Germline V lookup: CDR1 MNHEY, CDR2 SMNVEV (reference sequence). In DNA form, the CDR3 reads TGTGCCAGCAGTTTATTGGTTTATGAAGGGGTCTCTGAAGCTTTCTTT. Amino acids: CASSLLVYEGVSEAFF.

The rearrangement links TRBV30 to TRBJ1-2, with D possibly TRBD1 on 6 matching bases. Trimming left V 1 base short and J 4 bases short, with 16 bases between. Germline CDR1 GTSNPN, CDR2 SVGIG (reference sequence). This CDR3 is 15 amino acids long. The CDR3 sequence: CAWSASSGAIYGYTF. CDR3 nucleotide sequence: TGTGCCTGGAGTGCTTCATCAGGGGCGATCTATGGCTACACCTTC. Full variable domain (rest looked up from reference TRBV30 and TRBJ1-2): SQTIHQWPATLVQPVGSPLSLECTVEGTSNPNLYWYRQAAGRGLQLLFYSVGIGQISSEVPQNLSASRPQDRQFILSSKKLLLSDSGFYLCAWSASSGAIYGYTFGSGTRLTVV.

The V gene is TRBV7-2, the J gene TRBJ1-4; TRBD1 aligns across 9 bases. Germline CDR1 reads SGHTA; CDR2 reads FQGNSA. This CDR3 is built from 13 residues. Trimming removed 2 bases from V and 14 bases from J; junction bases left unmatched: 6. The DNA of the CDR3 is TGTGCCAGCAGCTTATTTCCGGGACAGGGTCTGTTTTTT. This gives the protein CASSLFPGQGLFF.

In DNA form, the CDR3 reads TGTGCCAGCATCCGGACAGGGTGGACAGATACGCAGTATTTT. Its protein is CASIRTGWTDTQYF. This chain uses TRBV6-1 with TRBJ2-3, with 8 bases lining up with TRBD1. The germline V gene encodes CDR1 MNHNS and CDR2 SASEGT. The CDR3 consists of 14 residues. V was clipped by 7 bases and J by 3 bases; unmatched bases: 6.

The rearrangement joins TRBV5-1 to TRBJ2-2, with a possible D match to TRBD1 (6 bases). Germline CDR1 SGHRS, CDR2 YFSETQ. V was trimmed by 4 bases and J by 5 bases, leaving 15 bases between them. The CDR3 consists of 15 residues. The CDR3 region is CASSPGQPGTGELFF. CDR3 bases: TGCGCCAGCAGCCCAGGACAGCCGGGGACCGGGGAGCTGTTTTTT.

The J gene is TRBJ1-3, the V gene TRBV9; no reliable D call. Per germline, CDR1 SGDLS and CDR2 YYNGEE. Trimming removed 0 bases at V and 1 base at J, with 5 bases between. CDR3 size: 14 residues. DNA of the CDR3: TGTGCCAGCAGCGTAGAGGGATCTGGAAACACCATATATTTT. Its translation is CASSVEGSGNTIYF.

A word on this clone: This CDR3 is also generated by other DNA sequences in the sample. The chain joins TRBV19 to TRBJ1-2, with TRBD1 identical over 9 bases. Germline V lookup: CDR1 LNHDA, CDR2 SQIVND (reference sequence). With V trimmed by 6 bases and J by 4 bases, 3 bases remained unmatched. The CDR3 is 13 amino acids. In nucleotides, the CDR3 is TGTGCCAGTAGAGGACAGGGGACCTATGGCTACACCTTC. The encoded protein is CASRGQGTYGYTF. The full variable domain, rest sourced from reference TRBV19 and TRBJ1-2, is DGGITQSPKYLFRKEGQNVTLSCEQNLNHDAMYWYRQDPGQGLRLIYYSQIVNDFQKGDIAEGYSVSREKKESFPLTVTSAQKNPTAFYLCASRGQGTYGYTFGSGTRLTVV.

CDR3 residues: CASFDRGRGEAFF. The CDR3 nucleotides are TGTGCCAGTTTTGACAGGGGGCGGGGTGAAGCTTTCTTT. The gene calls are TRBV6-5 and TRBJ1-1, with 10 bases aligning to TRBD1. CDR1 is MNHEY, CDR2 SVGAGI, per germline. The CDR3 length is 13 residues. The ends lost 9 bases at V and 7 bases at J; junction bases unmatched: 8.

The count of this clone is one. This chain links TRBV13 with TRBJ1-2; D is unresolved. Germline V lookup: CDR1 PRHDT, CDR2 FYEKMQ (reference sequence). The V and J ends lost 0 bases and 6 bases respectively, with 14 bases between them. The CDR3 runs to 15 residues. The CDR3 nucleotides are TGTGCCAGCAGCTTAGGAGTCGAGTGGGCGAATGGCTACACCTTC. Protein sequence: CASSLGVEWANGYTF.

The J gene is TRBJ2-5, the V gene TRBV10-1; 8 nucleotides line up with TRBD1. Trimming removed 11 bases from V and 5 bases from J; junction bases left unmatched: 7. The V gene's germline CDR1 is WNHNN and CDR2 SYGVQD (reference sequence). The CDR3 spans 12 residues. The CDR3 DNA reads TGCGCCGGACCGACAGGGGTGGAGACCCAGTACTTC. Translation: CAGPTGVETQYF.

The chain joins TRBV5-6 to TRBJ2-1, with 7 nucleotides matching TRBD1. V shed 5 bases, J shed 3 bases, and the junction held 8 bases outside the gene matches. The length of the CDR3 is 15 residues. The germline V gene encodes CDR1 SGHDT and CDR2 YYEEEE. Here the CDR3 reads CASRFGQASYNEQFF. CDR3 DNA sequence: TGTGCCAGCAGGTTCGGACAGGCTAGCTACAATGAGCAGTTCTTC.

This chain joins TRBV18 and TRBJ1-2; D possibly corresponds to TRBD1 (5 bases). The CDR3 loop spans 18 amino acids. Trimming cost V 3 bases and J 2 bases, with 22 bases left between them. Per germline, CDR1 KGHSH and CDR2 LQKENI. The CDR3, as DNA: TGTGCCAGCTCACCTTCCGCAGCGCAGGGTCTCACCAACTATGGCTACACCTTC. Amino acid sequence: CASSPSAAQGLTNYGYTF.

This clone occurred once. The J gene is TRBJ1-1, the V gene TRBV13, with D unresolved. CDR1 is PRHDT, CDR2 FYEKMQ, per germline (reference sequence). Between the trimmed V and J ends, which lost 3 bases and 0 bases, there was a span of 5 bases. The CDR3 runs 13 residues. The CDR3 DNA reads as TGTGCCAGCAGCTTGTGGATGAACACTGAAGCTTTCTTT. Its protein product is CASSLWMNTEAFF.

The chain has TRBV2 and TRBJ1-1; D unresolved. This CDR3 has 12 amino acids. V shed 2 bases and J shed 10 bases, with 11 bases lying between them. Germline CDR1 reads SNHLY; CDR2 reads FYNNEI. Written as DNA, the CDR3 is TGTGCCAGCAGTGAAAGAGGGATGAGAGCTTTCTTT. Residues: CASSERGMRAFF.

The chain is built from TRBV4-3 and TRBJ1-2, with a tentative D call TRBD1 (5 bases). The germline gives CDR1 LGHNA, CDR2 YSLEER. V lost 4 bases and J 7 bases, leaving 25 bases between the germline ends. The CDR3 has 17 residues. CDR3 protein: CASSLHPGPSPGGGYTF. In nucleotides, the CDR3 is TGCGCCAGCAGCCTTCACCCGGGACCCTCGCCGGGCGGTGGCTACACCTTC.

This chain connects TRBV7-9 to TRBJ1-4; D call uncertain. CDR3 length: 15 amino acids. The V end lost 1 base, the J end lost 7 bases, and 13 bases lay between the germline ends. Germline CDR1 SEHNR, CDR2 FQNEAQ (reference sequence). CDR3 residues: CASSLGQIPGEKLFF. The CDR3 DNA sequence: TGTGCCAGCAGCTTAGGACAAATCCCGGGTGAAAAACTGTTTTTT.

The rearrangement joins TRBV9 to TRBJ2-3; D gene uncertain. Germline V gene data show CDR1 as SGDLS and CDR2 as YYNGEE. This CDR3 region has 14 residues. V lost 4 bases to trimming and J lost 3 bases, with 12 bases between them. In nucleotides, the CDR3 is TGTGCCAGCAGCCCTCAGTGGGTAACAGATACGCAGTATTTT. Amino acid sequence: CASSPQWVTDTQYF.

The V call is TRBV19, the J call TRBJ2-3, with D unresolved. There are 13 residues in the CDR3. Trimming took 1 base from V and 4 from J, leaving 6 bases between them. The germline CDR1 and CDR2 sequences are LNHDA and SQIVND (reference sequence). CDR3 loop: CASSIGEADTQYF. CDR3 in DNA: TGTGCCAGTAGTATAGGAGAGGCAGATACGCAGTATTTT.

The chain has TRBV29-1 and TRBJ1-1; 8 nucleotides agree with TRBD1. CDR3 length: 12 residues. Germline V gene lookup returns CDR1 SQVTM and CDR2 ANQGSEA. The DNA of the CDR3 is TGCAGTGTGGGACAGGTTTCCGCTGAAGCTTTCTTT. Translated: CSVGQVSAEAFF. The whole variable domain, remainder taken from reference TRBV29-1 and TRBJ1-1, is SAVISQKPSRDICQRGTSLTIQCQVDSQVTMMFWYRQQPGQSLTLIATANQGSEATYESGFVIDKFPISRPNLTFSTLTVSNMSPEDSSIYLCSVGQVSAEAFFGQGTRLTVV.

This clone appeared once. One end of the junction does not line up with germline, which may come from a read error. At the DNA level, this CDR3 is encoded by other sequences in the same sample as well. This chain connects TRBV7-2 to TRBJ1-1; D unclear. The germline gives CDR1 SGHTA, CDR2 FQGNSA. The CDR3 runs 14 residues. This CDR3 is CASSLNGVSKEAFF. In DNA form, the CDR3 reads TGCGCCAGCAGCTTAAATGGGGTCAGCAAAGAAGCTTTCTTT.

This chain uses TRBV7-2 with TRBJ1-1, with 7 bases identical to TRBD1. The CDR3 has 13 amino acids. V was pared by 5 bases and J by 1 base, with 1 base of the junction left unmatched. Germline lookup yields CDR1 SGHTA and CDR2 FQGNSA. Here the CDR3 DNA reads TGTGCCAGCAGCAGGGACAGGAACACTGAAGCTTTCTTT. Translated: CASSRDRNTEAFF.

A few counts support this clone. The chain is built from TRBV10-3 and TRBJ1-2; the D gene is possibly TRBD1 (6 bases). The germline gives CDR1 ENHRY, CDR2 SYGVKD. Trimming took 6 bases from V and 4 from J, leaving 12 bases between them. CDR3 length: 13 residues. The CDR3 DNA reads as TGTGCCATCAGCGGGGGGGCTGCCTATGGCTACACCTTC. Translating gives CAISGGAAYGYTF.

V is TRBV27 and J is TRBJ1-2; 7 nucleotides align to TRBD1. The CDR3 is 14 amino acids. J gave up 5 bases and V 3 bases, and 6 bases lay outside the gene matches. Germline V CDR1 and CDR2: MNHEY, SMNVEV (reference sequence). The CDR3 sequence: CASSFSGGGYGYTF. The CDR3 DNA is TGTGCCAGCAGTTTCTCAGGGGGTGGTTATGGCTACACCTTC.

This clone was counted once. The chain combines TRBV4-1 with TRBJ2-1; D not resolved. The germline V gene has CDR1 MGHRA and CDR2 YSYEKL. V was cut by 2 bases and J by 4 bases, with 15 bases left in between. This CDR3 spans 16 amino acids. The CDR3 sequence is CASSQLNRASYNEQFF. The DNA of the CDR3 is TGCGCCAGCAGCCAACTGAATAGGGCATCTTACAATGAGCAGTTCTTC.

This clone was found once. The chain carries TRBV15 and TRBJ2-1; 8 bases are shared with TRBD1. V lost 0 bases, J lost 4 bases, and 5 bases stayed unmatched. The CDR3 contains 16 residues. Germline CDR1 is LNHNV and CDR2 is YYDKDF (reference sequence). The CDR3 protein is CATSRDRQGLYNEQFF. In DNA form, the CDR3 reads TGTGCCACCAGCAGAGATCGACAGGGGTTGTACAATGAGCAGTTCTTC.

This rearrangement joins TRBV5-1 to TRBJ1-6; 9 bases match TRBD1. There are 14 residues in the CDR3. V gave up 4 bases and J gave up 7 bases; unmatched junction bases: 3. CDR1 is SGHRS, CDR2 YFSETQ, per germline. As DNA, the CDR3 is TGCGCCAGCAGCCCGGACAGGGGAAATTCACCCCTCCACTTT. Residues: CASSPDRGNSPLHF.